This TCR beta chain is from a study of blood T cells in healthy people across ages. Study results and caveats: Older age went with lower TCR beta diversity per million T cells, in a roughly linear way. With naive T cell percentage, TCR beta diversity showed a strong correlation.

CDR1 is DFQATT, CDR2 SNEGSKA, per germline (reference sequence). The CDR3 runs to 14 residues. Through a sample-barcoded 5' primer and a J-beta primer mix, a second PCR was run for about 6 to 12 cycles. One entry per CDR3 protein, called by TCRdb with MiXCR from the 5' RACE reads. This table holds more than 650,000 distinct CDR3 sequences, 20% to 30% found once. Concerning this clonotype itself: Its antigen is not identified. Its ends do not fully match the called genes, so a read error is possible.

This sample also belongs to another study, concerning T cells of mothers and their children.

The rearrangement links TRBV20-1 to TRBJ2-5; TRBD1 matches 7 bases. What was sequenced was blood. The TCR originated in a boy aged 10-17 years in good health. DNA for the CDR3: TGCAGTGCGTCACAGGGGAAGGGATACAATGAGCGGTTCTTC. As protein: CSASQGKGYNERFF.